The subject of this entry is one TCR beta chain. No antigen is known for it. Trimming took off 1 base at V and 7 bases at J, with 15 bases between the two ends. The germline CDR1 and CDR2 sequences are SGHRS and YFSETQ. The CDR3 runs to 14 residues. This entry belongs to a study of identical twins. TCRdb re-called the 5' RACE reads with MiXCR, one entry per CDR3 protein. Here the sample spans some 790,000 distinct CDR3 sequences, about 20% being singletons. Study-wide points: The authors noted that invariant MAIT and iNKT cells could partly confound zero-insertion analyses.

These records were also assigned to another study, of T cells expressing NK-cell markers. According to that study: The TCR beta repertoires originated in sorted CD3+CD56+NKG2C+, CD3+CD56+NKG2C- and CD3+CD56-NKG2C+ T cells. Sorting of alpha-beta TCR T cells alone was achieved in several experiments with an anti-gamma-delta TCR antibody. Whether expanded NKG2C-expressing T cell clones recognize HCMV is unknown.

Sequenced sample: PBMCs. The sequence was collected from a woman aged 18-29 years in good health. The genes are TRBV5-1 and TRBJ2-7, with TRBD1 as a possible D gene (6 bases). The CDR3 loop is CASSLIGGAQEQYF. CDR3 DNA sequence: TGCGCCAGCAGCTTGATTGGGGGCGCGCAGGAGCAGTACTTC. Based on the CDR3 plus reference TRBV5-1 and TRBJ2-7, the full variable domain is KAGVTQTPRYLIKTRGQQVTLSCSPISGHRSVSWYQQTPGQGLQFLFEYFSETQRNKGNFPGRFSGRQFSNSRSEMNVSTLELGDSALYLCASSLIGGAQEQYFGPGTRLTVT.